The clone carrying this T cell receptor beta chain has more than one count but fewer than ten. This sample is part of a study of shared clonotypes between healthy human individuals. Here immunoSEQ multiplex PCR was the method, and the copy in TCRdb shows in-frame clones only, minus some. The table has about 460,000 clones, roughly four fifths seen once. The CDR3 has 13 residues. Germline assignment: CDR1 SGHRS and CDR2 YFSETQ. The germline V and J ends were trimmed by 0 bases and 4 bases, with 7 bases remaining between them. Material for sequencing was PBMCs. The gene calls are TRBV5-1 and TRBJ1-2; D might be TRBD1 (5 bases). This TCR derives from a woman between 35 and 50 years old in good health. Some clones in this sample may be carry-over from other donors' samples. CDR3 protein: CASSLARAYGYTF. CDR3 nucleotides: TGCGCCAGCAGCTTGGCCAGGGCCTATGGCTACACCTTC.